This T cell receptor (beta chain) was recovered during a study of T cell responses to AZD1222 COVID-19 vaccine. Study findings and constraints: Dominant at 160-218 and 743-854, vaccine-associated CD4 TCRs also spanned spike. Seropositive at baseline were only a handful of AZD1222 recipients.

Germline-derived CDR1 and CDR2 are MNHNS and SASEGT. This CDR3 has 12 residues. Trimming removed 3 bases at V and 5 bases at J, with 7 bases between. On this clone: Antigen: not known.

Produced via immunoSEQ multiplex PCR; TCRdb's table is partial and in-frame only. Of 100,000 to 150,000 clones listed, less than 95% are singletons. V usage is TRBV6-1 and J usage is TRBJ1-1, with no clear D. This clonotype was obtained from an adult in good health. Sequencing used peripheral blood, obtained on day 0 of MenACWY control vaccination. The CDR3, as DNA: TGTGCCAGCAGTGAGTTTCGGACTGAAGCTTTCTTT. The encoded protein is CASSEFRTEAFF.